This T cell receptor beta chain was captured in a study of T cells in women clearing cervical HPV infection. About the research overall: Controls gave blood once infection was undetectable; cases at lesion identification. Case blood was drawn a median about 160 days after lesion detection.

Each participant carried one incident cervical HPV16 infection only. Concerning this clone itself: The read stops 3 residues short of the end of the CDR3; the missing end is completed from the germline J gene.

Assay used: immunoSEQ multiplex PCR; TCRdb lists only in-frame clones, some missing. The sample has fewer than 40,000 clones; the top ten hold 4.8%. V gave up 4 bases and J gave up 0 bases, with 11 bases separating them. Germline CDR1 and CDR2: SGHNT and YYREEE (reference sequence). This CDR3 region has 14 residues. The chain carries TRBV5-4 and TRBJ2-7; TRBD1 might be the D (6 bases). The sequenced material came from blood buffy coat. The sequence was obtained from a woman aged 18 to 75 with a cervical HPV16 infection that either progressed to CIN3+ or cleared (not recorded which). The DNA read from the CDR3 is TGTGCCAGCAGCACACAGGGATCCTCCTACGAG. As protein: CASSTQGSSYE. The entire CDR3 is CASSTQGSSYEQYF.